Following are 29 T cell receptor beta chains from one sample sequenced in a study of Ad26.COV2.S vaccination and SARS-CoV-2 variants. Regarding treatment: some 20 received Ad26.COV2.S at low or high dose, single or two shots; 5 received placebo; per-sample allocation not given. Repertoires come from day 63 after the first vaccine or placebo injection. Measured with immunoSEQ multiplex PCR; TCRdb has only the in-frame clones, and not every one. In the table there are around 300,000 clones, roughly 91% of which are singletons. The sequencing used peripheral blood, collected in a trial of Ad26.COV2.S vaccine versus placebo. The receptors originated from a person aged 18-65 years who received the Ad26.COV2.S COVID-19 vaccine or a placebo.

A remark on this clone: One junction end does not reproduce the germline sequence, and a read error may be involved. The J gene is TRBJ2-7, the V gene TRBV18, with 11 bases fitting TRBD1. Germline CDR1 KGHSH, CDR2 LQKENI. The CDR3 spans 15 residues. CDR3 in amino acids: CASSTSRDRGTVLPF. CDR3 DNA: TGTGCCAGCTCAACGTCCCGGGACAGGGGGACGGTGCTCCCTTTC.

The rearrangement uses TRBV18 and TRBJ1-1, with TRBD1 as a possible D gene (6 bases). Germline-derived CDR1 and CDR2 are KGHSH and LQKENI. V lost 2 bases to trimming and J lost 3 bases, with 31 bases between them. CDR3 length: 21 amino acids. The CDR3 coding sequence is TGTGCCAGCTCACCATCAGGCCCCGGGTTTGGGGGGGGCGGAGAGGACACTGAAGCTTTCTTT. Translating it yields CASSPSGPGFGGGGEDTEAFF.

The chain is built from TRBV19 and TRBJ2-1, with D hard to call. CDR3 length: 13 residues. The V end was cut by 1 base, the J end by 7 bases, with 8 bases between. Germline V gene data show CDR1 as LNHDA and CDR2 as SQIVND (reference sequence). The CDR3 loop reads CASSIGIRNEQFF. The CDR3, as DNA: TGTGCCAGTAGTATAGGGATCAGGAATGAGCAGTTCTTC.

This rearrangement joins TRBV7-9 to TRBJ2-1; D perhaps matches TRBD1 (6 bases). Germline CDR1 SEHNR, CDR2 FQNEAQ (reference sequence). This CDR3 contains 16 residues. Trimming stripped 1 base from V and 9 bases from J, with 19 bases between. CDR3 protein: CASSLEGVRQGSEQFF. The CDR3 DNA is TGTGCCAGCAGCTTAGAGGGGGTACGGCAGGGAAGTGAGCAGTTCTTC.

The CDR3: CASSISAGEKLFF. CDR3 bases: TGTGCCAGTAGTATATCTGCCGGGGAAAAACTGTTTTTT. The chain carries TRBV19 and TRBJ1-4; D is undetermined. Deletions cut 2 bases from V and 8 bases from J, with 9 bases between. The CDR3 contains 13 residues. Germline V gene sequence: CDR1 LNHDA, CDR2 SQIVND (reference sequence).

This chain connects TRBV4-1 to TRBJ2-1; the D gene is possibly TRBD2 (6 bases). The V and J ends lost 5 bases and 6 bases respectively, with 11 bases between them. This CDR3 has 13 residues. Per the germline V gene, CDR1 is MGHRA and CDR2 is YSYEKL. This chain's CDR3 is CASSVSSVNEQFF. CDR3 sequence (DNA): TGCGCCAGCAGCGTATCTAGCGTCAATGAGCAGTTCTTC.

The table lists this clone with a few counts. This chain uses TRBV7-2 with TRBJ2-2; either TRBD1 or TRBD2 may supply D (7 bases each). The germline V and J ends were trimmed by 5 bases and 3 bases, with 19 bases remaining between them. CDR1 SGHTA and CDR2 FQGNSA come from the germline V gene. The CDR3 contains 17 residues. The CDR3 DNA sequence: TGTGCCAGCAGCACGCGGGAGCGGGACAGATACACCGGGGAGCTGTTTTTT. As protein: CASSTRERDRYTGELFF.

The V gene is TRBV5-1, the J gene TRBJ2-7, with 7 bases lining up with TRBD1. The CDR3 is 16 residues long. Germline V gene lookup returns CDR1 SGHRS and CDR2 YFSETQ. The J segment lost 4 bases and the V segment lost 0 bases, leaving 10 bases of the junction unmatched. CDR3 region: CASSLAGDRVGYEQYF. Written as DNA, the CDR3 is TGCGCCAGCAGCTTGGCCGGAGACAGGGTGGGTTACGAGCAGTACTTC.

This sequence joins TRBV3-1 (or the pseudogene TRBV3-2) and TRBJ2-5, with D possibly matching TRBD2 (6 bases). V was cut by 0 bases and J by 4 bases, with 12 bases left in between. CDR3 size: 15 residues. From germline, CDR1 is LGHDT and CDR2 YNNKEL (reference sequence). CDR3 coding DNA: TGTGCCAGCAGCCAAGAATCGGGAGAAGGAGAGACCCAGTACTTC. Translating gives CASSQESGEGETQYF.

V is TRBV6-1 and J is TRBJ1-2, with D maybe TRBD1 (6 bases). The germline V and J ends were trimmed by 3 bases and 6 bases, with 11 bases remaining between them. This CDR3 region has 13 residues. CDR1 MNHNS and CDR2 SASEGT come from the germline V gene. The CDR3 DNA reads TGTGCCAGCAGTGATTGGGGGGCGGATGGCTACACCTTC. This gives the protein CASSDWGADGYTF.

V and J are TRBV4-3 and TRBJ1-1; no definite D call. The CDR3 has 15 amino acids. The V and J ends lost 1 base and 3 bases respectively, with 12 bases between them. Per the germline V gene, CDR1 is LGHNA and CDR2 is YSLEER. CDR3 sequence (DNA): TGCGCCAGCAGCCAAGGACCGGACGGACACACTGAAGCTTTCTTT. Protein product: CASSQGPDGHTEAFF.

The chain carries TRBV6-5 and TRBJ2-5; 13 nucleotides align to TRBD2. The CDR3 is made up of 13 amino acids. CDR1 and CDR2 (germline): MNHEY, SVGAGI. Germline trimming cut 6 bases from V and 5 bases from J; bases unmatched to any gene: 0. CDR3 bases: TGTGCCAGCAGGGGACTAGCGGGGGAGACCCAGTACTTC. Translation gives CASRGLAGETQYF.

This CDR3 is CASSHPDRAANQPQHF. The CDR3 DNA sequence: TGCGCCAGCAGCCACCCGGACAGGGCCGCAAATCAGCCCCAGCATTTT. The V gene is TRBV4-1, the J gene TRBJ1-5, with 8 bases identical to TRBD1. The V gene end was trimmed by 3 bases and the J gene end by 4 bases; junction bases not matched to a gene: 8. The CDR3 is 16 residues long. Germline V CDR1 and CDR2: MGHRA, YSYEKL.

This chain links TRBV5-4 with TRBJ1-2, with D hard to call. Germline CDR1 SGHNT, CDR2 YYREEE (reference sequence). V was clipped by 5 bases and J by 3 bases, with 14 bases between them. The CDR3 spans 14 residues. CDR3 residues: CASSPLAGDYGYTF. CDR3 in DNA: TGTGCCAGCAGTCCCCTGGCAGGAGACTATGGCTACACCTTC.

The DNA for the CDR3 is TGTGCCACCAGTGATCCGGGACAGGCGTACAATGAGCAGTTCTTC. Translating it yields CATSDPGQAYNEQFF. This chain uses TRBV24-1 with TRBJ2-1; 8 positions match TRBD1. Germline V gene data show CDR1 as KGHDR and CDR2 as SFDVKD. V shed 3 bases, J shed 4 bases, and the junction held 4 bases outside the gene matches. CDR3 length: 15 residues.

This sequence joins TRBV10-2 and TRBJ2-1, with TRBD2 identical over 8 bases. V lost 2 bases, J lost 4 bases, and 7 bases stayed unmatched. CDR3 length: 16 residues. Per the germline V gene, CDR1 is WSHSY and CDR2 is SAAADI. DNA for the CDR3: TGCGCCAGCAGTGAGACCGGGACTAGAGAATACAATGAGCAGTTCTTC. Encoded protein: CASSETGTREYNEQFF.

CDR3 in amino acids: CASAPLTEILAKNIQYF. DNA for the CDR3: TGTGCCAGCGCACCTTTGACGGAGATCCTAGCCAAAAACATTCAGTACTTC. The V and J genes are TRBV28 and TRBJ2-4; D gene ambiguous. Trimming removed 8 bases from V and 0 bases from J, with 20 bases in between. Germline V gene data show CDR1 as MDHEN and CDR2 as SYDVKM. CDR3 length: 17 amino acids. Together with reference TRBV28 and TRBJ2-4, the CDR3 gives the full variable domain: DVKVTQSSRYLVKRTGEKVFLECVQDMDHENMFWYRQDPGLGLRLIYFSYDVKMKEKGDIPEGYSVSREKKERFSLILESASTNQTSMYLCASAPLTEILAKNIQYFGAGTRLSVL.

As regards this clone: Other DNA sequences in the sample encode the same CDR3. V gene TRBV19 combines with J gene TRBJ1-6; D is possibly TRBD1 (6 bases). The CDR3 loop spans 13 amino acids. Trimming pared 10 bases from V and 7 bases from J, leaving 14 bases between. Germline V lookup: CDR1 LNHDA, CDR2 SQIVND (reference sequence). CDR3 protein: CATGTGNNSPLHF. DNA of the CDR3: TGTGCCACCGGAACAGGGAACAATTCACCCCTCCACTTT.

J is TRBJ2-7 and V is TRBV2; 8 nucleotides match TRBD1. Germline V CDR1 and CDR2: SNHLY, FYNNEI. J lost 2 bases, V lost 3 bases, and 6 bases had no gene match. The CDR3 has 15 residues. The CDR3 region has the DNA TGTGCCAGCAGTGATGGACAGGGAACTACCTACGAGCAGTACTTC. It codes for CASSDGQGTTYEQYF. The full variable domain, with the rest looked up from reference TRBV2 and TRBJ2-7, is EPEVTQTPSHQVTQMGQEVILRCVPISNHLYFYWYRQILGQKVEFLVSFYNNEISEKSEIFDDQFSVERPDGSNFTLKIRSTKLEDSAMYFCASSDGQGTTYEQYFGPGTRLTVT.

The rearrangement links TRBV7-2 to TRBJ1-5; no clear D. From germline, CDR1 is SGHTA and CDR2 FQGNSA. This CDR3 contains 17 residues. The V gene lost 3 bases and the J gene lost 0 bases, with 15 bases spanning the gap. CDR3 protein: CASSLYRPGYSNQPQHF. DNA of the CDR3: TGTGCCAGCAGCTTGTACAGACCCGGCTATAGCAATCAGCCCCAGCATTTT.

The sample holds many counts of this clone. This chain joins TRBV19 and TRBJ1-1; 9 nucleotides align to TRBD1. Germline assignment: CDR1 LNHDA and CDR2 SQIVND (reference sequence). The CDR3 has 14 amino acids. The V and J ends lost 6 bases and 2 bases, in that order; junction bases with no gene match: 4. The CDR3 loop is CASRRTGDNTEAFF. The CDR3 DNA is TGTGCCAGTAGAAGGACAGGGGATAACACTGAAGCTTTCTTT.

CDR3 DNA: TGTGCCAGTAGTAAGGCTGCAGGGGTAGGGGACGAGCAGTACTTC. Encoded protein: CASSKAAGVGDEQYF. This chain uses TRBV19 with TRBJ2-7, with D possibly matching TRBD1 (6 bases). This CDR3 is 15 amino acids long. The V gene's germline CDR1 is LNHDA and CDR2 SQIVND (reference sequence). Deletions cut 4 bases from V and 5 bases from J, with 18 bases between.

This clone was seen only once. The CDR3 loop is CASSLNGGDPNQPQHF. The CDR3 nucleotides are TGTGCCAGCAGCTTAAACGGGGGGGACCCTAATCAGCCCCAGCATTTT. V gene TRBV7-8 combines with J gene TRBJ1-5, with D perhaps matching TRBD1 (5 bases). The CDR3 length is 16 residues. Germline V gene data show CDR1 as SGHVS and CDR2 as FQNEAQ. Trimming cost V 2 bases and J 4 bases, with 15 bases left between them.

This chain connects TRBV4-1 to TRBJ2-1; D gene unclear. The ends were cut back, 4 bases at V and 6 bases at J, with 10 bases in the middle. The CDR3 totals 13 residues. Germline V lookup: CDR1 MGHRA, CDR2 YSYEKL. The CDR3: CASSRTVSNEQFF. CDR3 coding DNA: TGCGCCAGCAGCCGAACGGTTAGCAATGAGCAGTTCTTC.

This rearrangement joins TRBV6-2 or TRBV6-3 to TRBJ1-6; D is perhaps TRBD1 (6 bases). CDR1 is MNHEY and CDR2 is SVGEGT in the germline V gene. The CDR3 consists of 17 residues. V dropped 5 bases and J dropped 0 bases, with 14 bases sitting between them. CDR3 in amino acids: CASSTRQESSYNSPLHF. CDR3 bases: TGTGCCAGCAGTACCCGACAGGAAAGCTCCTATAATTCACCCCTCCACTTT.

The V gene is TRBV6-5, the J gene TRBJ2-1; D ambiguous. Germline V CDR1 and CDR2: MNHEY, SVGAGI. V was cut by 5 bases and J by 0 bases, with 8 bases left in between. CDR3 length: 14 amino acids. In nucleotides, the CDR3 is TGTGCCAGCAGTCCCCAGAGCTCCTACAATGAGCAGTTCTTC. Translating it yields CASSPQSSYNEQFF.

A remark on this clone: The junction shows a germline mismatch at one end, possibly a read error. The V call is TRBV7-8, the J call TRBJ2-1; D gene ambiguous. The CDR3 totals 14 residues. Germline loops: CDR1 SGHVS, CDR2 FQNEAQ. CDR3 nucleotide sequence: TGTGCCAGCAGCTTAGTAGGTCTTTACACTGAGCAGTTCTTC. Encoded protein: CASSLVGLYTEQFF. Variable domain in full (rest from reference TRBV7-8 and TRBJ2-1): GAGVSQSPRYKVAKRGQDVALRCDPISGHVSLFWYQQALGQGPEFLTYFQNEAQLDKSGLPSDRFFAERPEGSVSTLKIQRTQQEDSAVYLCASSLVGLYTEQFFGPGTRLTVL.

This chain connects TRBV7-9 to TRBJ1-4; D is uncertain. V lost 5 bases and J 4 bases, leaving 26 bases between the germline ends. Germline-derived CDR1 and CDR2 are SEHNR and FQNEAQ (reference sequence). This CDR3 has 19 amino acids. Written as DNA, the CDR3 is TGTGCCAGCAGCCCCGGGTGGCGGACCGGTCGGCGGGGTAATGAAAAACTGTTTTTT. Protein: CASSPGWRTGRRGNEKLFF.

The rearrangement uses TRBV6-5 and TRBJ1-4; tentatively, D is TRBD1 (5 bases). V was trimmed by 7 bases and J by 0 bases, leaving 12 bases between them. The length of the CDR3 is 15 residues. Germline CDR1 is MNHEY and CDR2 is SVGAGI. This CDR3 reads CASTPGGATNEKLFF. Written as DNA, the CDR3 is TGTGCCAGCACCCCTGGGGGGGCAACTAATGAAAAACTGTTTTTT.